The sequence of this TCR beta chain was determined in a study of T cells after yellow fever vaccination. Study-wide results and limits: Most clones from primary vaccination resurfaced after the booster (96% CD4, 70% to 90% CD8). A faster peak, day 5 versus 15, was reached by the weaker secondary response.

TCRdb processed the 5' RACE reads anew with MiXCR; each CDR3 protein has one entry. The sample lists 510,000 or so distinct CDR3 sequences, 15% to 20% occurring once. Trimming left V 8 bases short and J 9 bases short, with 17 bases between. This CDR3 is 13 amino acids long. Germline V gives CDR1 MDHEN, CDR2 SYDVKM. As to this clonotype: Its target is not known.

The receptor was isolated from a man aged 25 to 40 who received the YFV17D yellow fever vaccine. The input for sequencing was PBMCs, taken 15 days after the yellow fever booster vaccination. The chain joins TRBV28 to TRBJ1-5; tentative D call: TRBD1 (6 bases). CDR3 residues: CASRDTSRGPQHF. CDR3 in DNA: TGTGCCAGCCGGGACACCTCCCGGGGGCCCCAGCATTTT.